This TCR beta chain was captured in a study of blood T cell repertoires in COVID-19. Looking at the study overall: The samples span acute and convalescent COVID-19 from the United States, Italy and Spain. From T cells, B-cell-depleted T cells, or PBMCs came the material, which was cDNA or gDNA.

Germline V gene sequence: CDR1 LNHNV, CDR2 YYDKDF (reference sequence). V was pared by 3 bases and J by 10 bases, with 18 bases between. The CDR3 extends over 14 amino acids. Authors' analysis steps: Reference gene primer amplification yielded estimated nucleated cell counts. Method: immunoSEQ multiplex PCR; TCRdb's copy keeps in-frame clones and lacks some. The V and J calls and clone size were taken over from that table, and D and trimming were inferred from the DNA. The table shows some 420,000 clones, with approximately 92% occurring only once. The cohort comprised adults aged about 18 to 90 years residing in 20 to 30 US areas.

V usage is TRBV15 and J usage is TRBJ2-5; D is possibly TRBD2 (6 bases). Material for sequencing was PBMCs or T cells enriched from blood (not recorded which). This TCR derives from a man aged 30 to 39 who had recovered from COVID-19. The chain's CDR3 is CATSRARGTGGQYF. The CDR3 DNA reads TGTGCCACCAGCAGGGCTCGGGGGACCGGGGGCCAGTACTTC.